Listed here is a single T cell receptor beta chain. As yet, its antigen is unknown. This sample was included in a study of cytomegalovirus exposure and HLA in healthy donors. Across the whole study: In a previous analysis, 100 million to 140 million unique TCR beta sequences were found from roughly 200 million T cells.

Study observations and caveats: Previous analysis showed most TCR beta V segments were productive about 87% or about 30% of the time. Later work associated 16,951 TCR beta sequences with HLA alleles at 0.05 false discovery rate.

This CDR3 is built from 12 residues. Per germline, CDR1 SEHNR and CDR2 FQNEAQ (reference sequence). Trimming removed 6 bases at V and 0 bases at J, with 5 bases between. PCR used 60 Vbeta primers and 13 Jbeta primers. Profiled with immunoSEQ multiplex PCR; TCRdb holds only in-frame clones, not every one. The table includes approximately 61,000 clones, approximately 72% detected once. J is TRBJ2-5 and V is TRBV7-9; D gene uncertain. This sequence was found in a man aged 50-60 years in good health and CMV-seropositive. Sequenced sample: PBMCs. The CDR3 region has the DNA TGTGCCAGCAGAGCAAACCAAGAGACCCAGTACTTC. It specifies CASRANQETQYF.